Listed below are T cell receptor beta chains from one sample, sequenced in a study of radiation and T cells in renal cell carcinoma. Some clones are missing from TCRdb's copy, which holds only in-frame ones; the method was immunoSEQ multiplex PCR. The repertoire holds about 150,000 clones, with approximately 86% as singletons. The sequencing here drew on blood, taken from a patient whose treatment included radiotherapy and nephrectomy. These receptors all come from a woman aged 50 to 60 with renal cell carcinoma. Both conserved end residues are part of each CDR3. The D gene is left open where the match is weak. A clone size is listed for some rows: how often the clone was seen (once, few, many), or a class if it is expanded.

clone size: once
J gene: TRBJ2-2
V gene: TRBV4-3
D gene: TRBD1
CDR3 protein: CASSQVDGGRGLWTGELFF
CDR3 DNA: TGCGCCAGCAGCCAAGTCGACGGTGGCAGGGGGCTTTGGACCGGGGAGCTGTTTTTT

clone size: NA
J gene: TRBJ2-5
V gene: TRBV2
D gene: NA
CDR3 protein: CASSEGWAPQYF
CDR3 DNA: TGTGCCAGCAGTGAAGGCTGGGCCCCCCAGTACTTC

clone size: NA
J gene: TRBJ1-4
V gene: TRBV27
D gene: NA
CDR3 protein: CASKYSANEKLFF
CDR3 DNA: TGTGCCAGCAAGTACAGCGCGAATGAAAAACTGTTTTTT

clone size: NA
J gene: TRBJ2-2
V gene: TRBV19
D gene: NA
CDR3 protein: CASIGAANTGELFF
CDR3 DNA: TGTGCCAGTATAGGGGCGGCGAACACCGGGGAGCTGTTTTTT

clone size: NA
J gene: TRBJ1-2
V gene: TRBV5-3
D gene: NA
CDR3 protein: CARSSTPYQCGYTF
CDR3 DNA: TGTGCCAGAAGCTCCACCCCTTACCAGTGTGGCTACACCTTC

clone size: NA
J gene: TRBJ2-5
V gene: TRBV5-6
D gene: NA
CDR3 protein: CASSSTLGETQYF
CDR3 DNA: TGTGCCAGCAGCTCGACCCTGGGGGAGACCCAGTACTTC

clone size: NA
J gene: TRBJ1-2
V gene: TRBV5-4
D gene: TRBD1
CDR3 protein: CASSLSLQGNEGYTF
CDR3 DNA: TGTGCCAGCAGCTTATCTTTACAGGGGAACGAGGGCTACACCTTC

clone size: NA
J gene: TRBJ1-1
V gene: TRBV5-1
D gene: NA
CDR3 protein: CASSLRGLGEAFF
CDR3 DNA: TGCGCCAGCAGCTTGCGGGGTTTGGGTGAAGCTTTCTTT

clone size: NA
J gene: TRBJ1-1
V gene: TRBV29-1
D gene: NA
CDR3 protein: CSVRRDPIIQEAFF
CDR3 DNA: TGCAGCGTTCGAAGGGACCCCATTATACAAGAAGCTTTCTTT

clone size: NA
J gene: TRBJ1-1
V gene: TRBV2
D gene: NA
CDR3 protein: CASSEARKNTEAFF
CDR3 DNA: TGTGCCAGCAGTGAAGCGCGAAAGAACACTGAAGCTTTCTTT

clone size: few
J gene: TRBJ1-1
V gene: TRBV30
D gene: NA
CDR3 protein: CAKTDRSQWDTEAFF
CDR3 DNA: TGTGCCAAAACCGACAGGTCCCAATGGGACACTGAAGCTTTCTTT

clone size: NA
J gene: TRBJ1-4
V gene: TRBV5-4
D gene: NA
CDR3 protein: CASSWRGEKLFF
CDR3 DNA: TGTGCCAGCTCATGGCGGGGTGAAAAACTGTTTTTT

clone size: NA
J gene: TRBJ1-5
V gene: TRBV6-1
D gene: NA
CDR3 protein: CASSEWGGVQPQHF
CDR3 DNA: TGTGCCAGCAGTGAATGGGGGGGAGTTCAGCCCCAGCATTTT

clone size: few
J gene: TRBJ1-5
V gene: TRBV18
D gene: TRBD1
CDR3 protein: CASSPGTGNNQPQHF
CDR3 DNA: TGTGCCAGCTCACCAGGGACAGGGAACAATCAGCCCCAGCATTTT

clone size: NA
J gene: TRBJ2-5
V gene: TRBV28
D gene: NA
CDR3 protein: CASSSLDEETQYF
CDR3 DNA: TGTGCCAGCAGTTCCCTGGATGAGGAGACCCAGTACTTC

clone size: few
J gene: TRBJ1-2
V gene: TRBV28
D gene: TRBD1
CDR3 protein: CASAIQGALGGYTF
CDR3 DNA: TGTGCCAGCGCCATACAGGGGGCGCTAGGAGGCTACACCTTC

clone size: NA
J gene: TRBJ2-3
V gene: TRBV5-1
D gene: TRBD1
CDR3 protein: CASSLGQGSTDTQYF
CDR3 DNA: TGCGCCAGCAGCTTGGGACAGGGAAGCACAGATACGCAGTATTTT

clone size: NA
J gene: TRBJ1-1
V gene: TRBV18
D gene: NA
CDR3 protein: CASSLEPGNTEAFF
CDR3 DNA: TGTGCCAGCTCCCTTGAACCGGGGAACACTGAAGCTTTCTTT

clone size: NA
J gene: TRBJ1-1
V gene: TRBV11-3
D gene: NA
CDR3 protein: CARLLWGNTEAFF
CDR3 DNA: TGTGCCAGACTTTTATGGGGGAACACTGAAGCTTTCTTT

clone size: NA
J gene: TRBJ2-7
V gene: TRBV7-2
D gene: NA
CDR3 protein: CASSLGRSYEQYF
CDR3 DNA: TGTGCCAGCAGCTTAGGGCGGTCCTACGAGCAGTACTTC

clone size: NA
J gene: TRBJ2-5
V gene: TRBV7-2
D gene: NA
CDR3 protein: CASSLAGSQETQYF
CDR3 DNA: TGTGCCAGCAGCTTAGCAGGCAGCCAAGAGACCCAGTACTTC

clone size: NA
J gene: TRBJ1-5
V gene: TRBV5-4
D gene: TRBD1
CDR3 protein: CASSLDRGQNQPQHF
CDR3 DNA: TGTGCCAGCAGCTTGGACAGGGGCCAGAATCAGCCCCAGCATTTT

clone size: NA
J gene: TRBJ1-6
V gene: TRBV6-6
D gene: NA
CDR3 protein: CASTGAYNSPLHF
CDR3 DNA: TGTGCCAGCACCGGGGCCTATAATTCACCCCTCCACTTT

clone size: NA
J gene: TRBJ1-2
V gene: TRBV7-6
D gene: NA
CDR3 protein: CASSPGAEDNYGYTF
CDR3 DNA: TGTGCCAGCAGCCCGGGGGCAGAGGATAACTATGGCTACACCTTC

clone size: NA
J gene: TRBJ2-5
V gene: TRBV19
D gene: TRBD1
CDR3 protein: CASSFGTGVETQYF
CDR3 DNA: TGTGCCAGTAGTTTCGGGACAGGTGTAGAGACCCAGTACTTC

clone size: NA
J gene: TRBJ1-4
V gene: TRBV27
D gene: TRBD1
CDR3 protein: CASSKTGANNEKLFF
CDR3 DNA: TGTGCCAGCAGTAAGACAGGGGCGAATAATGAAAAACTGTTTTTT

clone size: NA
J gene: TRBJ1-1
V gene: TRBV6-5
D gene: NA
CDR3 protein: CASSPVSSRTEAFF
CDR3 DNA: TGTGCCAGCAGCCCCGTCAGTAGTAGAACTGAAGCTTTCTTT

clone size: NA
J gene: TRBJ1-2
V gene: TRBV28
D gene: NA
CDR3 protein: CASTLAGNYGYTF
CDR3 DNA: TGTGCCAGCACCCTCGCGGGCAACTATGGCTACACCTTC

clone size: NA
J gene: TRBJ1-4
V gene: TRBV6-1
D gene: NA
CDR3 protein: CASRPGPRNEKLFF
CDR3 DNA: TGTGCCAGCAGGCCGGGACCGAGAAATGAAAAACTGTTTTTT

clone size: NA
J gene: TRBJ1-1
V gene: TRBV18
D gene: NA
CDR3 protein: CASSAQNTEAFF
CDR3 DNA: TGTGCCAGCTCCGCACAAAACACTGAAGCTTTCTTT

clone size: NA
J gene: TRBJ1-5
V gene: TRBV11-3
D gene: NA
CDR3 protein: CASSLERTVTSHQPQHF
CDR3 DNA: TGTGCCAGCAGCTTAGAACGGACTGTGACTTCCCATCAGCCCCAGCATTTT

clone size: few
J gene: TRBJ1-2
V gene: TRBV5-6
D gene: NA
CDR3 protein: CASSLLAYGYTF
CDR3 DNA: TGTGCCAGCAGCTTGCTAGCTTATGGCTACACCTTC

clone size: NA
J gene: TRBJ1-1
V gene: TRBV19
D gene: NA
CDR3 protein: CASSIPGINTEAFF
CDR3 DNA: TGTGCCAGTAGTATACCAGGGATCAACACTGAAGCTTTCTTT